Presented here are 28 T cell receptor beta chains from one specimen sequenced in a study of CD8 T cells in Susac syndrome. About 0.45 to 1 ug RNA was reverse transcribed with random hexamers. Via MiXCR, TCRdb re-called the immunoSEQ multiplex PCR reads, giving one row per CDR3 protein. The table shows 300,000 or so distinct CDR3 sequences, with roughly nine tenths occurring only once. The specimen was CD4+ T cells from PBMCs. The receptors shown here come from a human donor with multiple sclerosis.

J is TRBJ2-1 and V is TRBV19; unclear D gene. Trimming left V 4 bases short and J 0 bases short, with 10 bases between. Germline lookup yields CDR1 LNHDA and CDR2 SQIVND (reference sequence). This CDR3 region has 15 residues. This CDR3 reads CASSTDSLSYNEQFF. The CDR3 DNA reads TGTGCCAGTAGTACAGACTCACTCTCCTACAATGAGCAGTTCTTC.

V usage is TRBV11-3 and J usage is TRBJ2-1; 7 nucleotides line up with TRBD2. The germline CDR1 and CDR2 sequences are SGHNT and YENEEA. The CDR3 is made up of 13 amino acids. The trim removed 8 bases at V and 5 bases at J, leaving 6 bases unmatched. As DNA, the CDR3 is TGTGCCAGCGCTCGGCGGGAGAACAATGAGCAGTTCTTC. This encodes CASARRENNEQFF.

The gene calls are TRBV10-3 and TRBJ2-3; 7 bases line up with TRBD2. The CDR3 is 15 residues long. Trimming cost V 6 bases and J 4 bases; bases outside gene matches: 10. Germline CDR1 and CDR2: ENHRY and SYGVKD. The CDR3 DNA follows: TGTGCCATCAGAACGGGGAGGGGTCGGGCAGATACGCAGTATTTT. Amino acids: CAIRTGRGRADTQYF.

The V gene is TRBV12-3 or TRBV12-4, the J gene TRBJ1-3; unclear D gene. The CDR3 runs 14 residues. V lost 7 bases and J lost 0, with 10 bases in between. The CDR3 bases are TGTGCCAGCACCCTGGGTGACTCTGGAAACACCATATATTTT. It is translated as CASTLGDSGNTIYF.

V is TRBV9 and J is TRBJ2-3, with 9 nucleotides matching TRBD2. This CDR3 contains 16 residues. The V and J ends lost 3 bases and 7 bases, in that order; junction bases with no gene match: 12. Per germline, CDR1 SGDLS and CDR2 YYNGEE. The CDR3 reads CASSASSGKRSNTQYF. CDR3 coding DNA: TGTGCCAGCAGCGCCTCTAGCGGGAAGAGGTCCAATACGCAGTATTTT.

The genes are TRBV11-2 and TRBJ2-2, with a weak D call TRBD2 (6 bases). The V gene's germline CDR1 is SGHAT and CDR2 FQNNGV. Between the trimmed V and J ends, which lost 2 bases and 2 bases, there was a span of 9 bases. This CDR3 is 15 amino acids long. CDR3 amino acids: CASSLRGVNTGELFF. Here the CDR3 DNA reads TGTGCCAGCAGCTTACGCGGGGTCAACACCGGGGAGCTGTTTTTT.

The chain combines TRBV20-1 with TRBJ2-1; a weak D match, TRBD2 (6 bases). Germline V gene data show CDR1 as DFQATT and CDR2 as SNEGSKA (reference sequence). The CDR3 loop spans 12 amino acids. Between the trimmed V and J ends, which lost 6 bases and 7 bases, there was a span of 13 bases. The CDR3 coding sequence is TGCAGTGCCTCCGGAGGAGGGAATGAGCAGTTCTTC. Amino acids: CSASGGGNEQFF.

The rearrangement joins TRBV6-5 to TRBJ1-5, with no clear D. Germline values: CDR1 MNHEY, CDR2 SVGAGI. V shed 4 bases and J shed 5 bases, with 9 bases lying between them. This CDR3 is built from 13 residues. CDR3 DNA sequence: TGTGCCAGCAGTTTTAGTCGAGATCAGCCCCAGCATTTT. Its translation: CASSFSRDQPQHF.

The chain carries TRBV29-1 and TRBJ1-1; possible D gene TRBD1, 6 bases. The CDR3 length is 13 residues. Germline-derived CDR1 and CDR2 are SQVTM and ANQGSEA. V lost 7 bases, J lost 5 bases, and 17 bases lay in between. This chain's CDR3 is CSAAGAAETEAFF. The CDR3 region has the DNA TGCAGCGCAGCAGGGGCCGCAGAGACTGAAGCTTTCTTT.

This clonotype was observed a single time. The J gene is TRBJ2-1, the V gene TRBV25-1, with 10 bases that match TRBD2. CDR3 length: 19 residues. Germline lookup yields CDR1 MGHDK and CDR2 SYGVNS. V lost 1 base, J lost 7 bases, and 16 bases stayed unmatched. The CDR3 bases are TGTGCCAGCAGTGAATTTAGCGGGTGGCCTAGCGGGAGTAGGAATGAGCAGTTCTTC. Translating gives CASSEFSGWPSGSRNEQFF.

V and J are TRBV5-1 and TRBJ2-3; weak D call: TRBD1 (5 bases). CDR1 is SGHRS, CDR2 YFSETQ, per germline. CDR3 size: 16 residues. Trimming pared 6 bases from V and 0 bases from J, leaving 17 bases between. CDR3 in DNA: TGCGCCAGCACCAGGTCAGGAGACAGCAGCACAGATACGCAGTATTTT. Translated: CASTRSGDSSTDTQYF.

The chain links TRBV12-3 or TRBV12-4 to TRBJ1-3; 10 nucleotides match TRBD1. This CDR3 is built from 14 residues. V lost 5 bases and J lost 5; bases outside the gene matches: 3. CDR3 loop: CASSDRGQRNTIYF. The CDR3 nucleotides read TGTGCCAGCAGTGACAGGGGGCAGAGAAACACCATATATTTT.

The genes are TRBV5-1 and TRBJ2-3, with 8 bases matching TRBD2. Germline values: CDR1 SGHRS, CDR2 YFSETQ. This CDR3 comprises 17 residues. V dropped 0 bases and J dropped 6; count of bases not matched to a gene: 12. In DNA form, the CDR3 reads TGCGCCAGCAGCTTGGCCATTAGCGGGGCGGCGGACGATACGCAGTATTTT. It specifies CASSLAISGAADDTQYF.

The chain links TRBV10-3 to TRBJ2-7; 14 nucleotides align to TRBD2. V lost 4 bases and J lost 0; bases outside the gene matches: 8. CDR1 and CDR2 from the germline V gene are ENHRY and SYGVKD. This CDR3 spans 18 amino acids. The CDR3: CAISGTGTSGSRSYEQYF. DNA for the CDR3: TGTGCCATCAGTGGAACCGGGACTAGCGGGAGTCGCTCCTACGAGCAGTACTTC.

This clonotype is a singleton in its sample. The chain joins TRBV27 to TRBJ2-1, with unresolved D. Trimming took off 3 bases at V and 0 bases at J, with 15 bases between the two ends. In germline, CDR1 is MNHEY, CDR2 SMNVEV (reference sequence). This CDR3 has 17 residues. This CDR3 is CASSFRYGVNSYNEQFF. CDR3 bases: TGTGCCAGCAGTTTTCGATATGGGGTCAACTCCTACAATGAGCAGTTCTTC.

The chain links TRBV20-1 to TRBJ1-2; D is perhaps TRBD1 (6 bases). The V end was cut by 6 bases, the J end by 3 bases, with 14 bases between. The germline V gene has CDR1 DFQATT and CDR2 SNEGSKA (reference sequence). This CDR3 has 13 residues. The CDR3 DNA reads TGCAGTGCGAACATAGGGGGGGACTATGGCTACACCTTC. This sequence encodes CSANIGGDYGYTF.

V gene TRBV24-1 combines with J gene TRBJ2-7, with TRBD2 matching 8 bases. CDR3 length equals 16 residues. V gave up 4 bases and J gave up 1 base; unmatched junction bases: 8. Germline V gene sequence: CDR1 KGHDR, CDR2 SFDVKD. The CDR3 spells CATSDSRRGASYEQYF. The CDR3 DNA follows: TGTGCCACCAGTGACTCTCGGCGGGGGGCTTCCTACGAGCAGTACTTC.

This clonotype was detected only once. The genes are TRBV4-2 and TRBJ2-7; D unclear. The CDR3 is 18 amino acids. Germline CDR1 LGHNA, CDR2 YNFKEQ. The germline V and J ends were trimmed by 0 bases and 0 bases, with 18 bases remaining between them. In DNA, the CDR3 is TGTGCCAGCAGCCAAGAATCTGTCGAGAGCGCGTCCTCCTACGAGCAGTACTTC. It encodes CASSQESVESASSYEQYF.

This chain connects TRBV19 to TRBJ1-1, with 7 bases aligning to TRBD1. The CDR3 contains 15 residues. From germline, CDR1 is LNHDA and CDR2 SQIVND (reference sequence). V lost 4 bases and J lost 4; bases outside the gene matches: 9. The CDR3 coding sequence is TGTGCCAGTAGTAAAGGCGACAGGGCGGGCACTGAAGCTTTCTTT. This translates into CASSKGDRAGTEAFF.

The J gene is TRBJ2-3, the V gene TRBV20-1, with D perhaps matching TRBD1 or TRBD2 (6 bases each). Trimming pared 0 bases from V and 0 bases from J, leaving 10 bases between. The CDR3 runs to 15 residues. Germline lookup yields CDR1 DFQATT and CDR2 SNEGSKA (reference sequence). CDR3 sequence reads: CSAREGGSSTDTQYF. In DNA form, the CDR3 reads TGCAGTGCTAGAGAGGGGGGCTCAAGCACAGATACGCAGTATTTT.

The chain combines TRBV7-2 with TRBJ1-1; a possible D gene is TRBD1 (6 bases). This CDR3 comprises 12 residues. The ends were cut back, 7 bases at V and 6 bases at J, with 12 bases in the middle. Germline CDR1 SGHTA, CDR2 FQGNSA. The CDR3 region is CASTIGGPEAFF. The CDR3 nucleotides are TGTGCCAGCACCATCGGGGGGCCTGAAGCTTTCTTT.

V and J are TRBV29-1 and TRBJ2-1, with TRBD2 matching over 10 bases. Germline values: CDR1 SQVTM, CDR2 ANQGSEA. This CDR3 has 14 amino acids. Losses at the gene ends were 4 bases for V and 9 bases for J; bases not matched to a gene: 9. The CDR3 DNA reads TGCAGCGTTGGGCAAGCGGGGGGGCTTGGTGAGCAGTTCTTC. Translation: CSVGQAGGLGEQFF.

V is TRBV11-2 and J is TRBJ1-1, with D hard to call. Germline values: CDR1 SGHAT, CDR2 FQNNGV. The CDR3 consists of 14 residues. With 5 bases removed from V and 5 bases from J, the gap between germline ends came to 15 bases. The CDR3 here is CASSILAVSTEAFF. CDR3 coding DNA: TGTGCCAGCAGCATTTTGGCGGTTTCGACTGAAGCTTTCTTT. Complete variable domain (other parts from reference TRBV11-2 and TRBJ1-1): EAGVAQSPRYKIIEKRQSVAFWCNPISGHATLYWYQQILGQGPKLLIQFQNNGVVDDSQLPKDRFSAERLKGVDSTLKIQPAKLEDSAVYLCASSILAVSTEAFFGQGTRLTVV.

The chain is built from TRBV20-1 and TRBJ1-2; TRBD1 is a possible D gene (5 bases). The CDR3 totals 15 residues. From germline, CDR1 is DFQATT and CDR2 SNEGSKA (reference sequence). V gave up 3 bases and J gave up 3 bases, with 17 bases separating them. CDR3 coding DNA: TGCAGTGCTAGGGATGTGGGGGGGGGAGACTATGGCTACACCTTC. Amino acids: CSARDVGGGDYGYTF.

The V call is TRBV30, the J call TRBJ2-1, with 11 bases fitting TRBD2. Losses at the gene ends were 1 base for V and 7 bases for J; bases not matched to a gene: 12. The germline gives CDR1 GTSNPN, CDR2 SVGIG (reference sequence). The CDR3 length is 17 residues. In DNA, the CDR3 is TGTGCCTGGAGTGGCCAGGTAGCGGGAGGGCTTCTGAATGAGCAGTTCTTC. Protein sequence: CAWSGQVAGGLLNEQFF.

The CDR3 spells CSAQAGKNFNQPQHF. The CDR3 DNA reads TGCAGTGCACAAGCCGGAAAGAACTTCAATCAGCCCCAGCATTTT. The chain employs TRBV20-1 and TRBJ1-5; no definite D call. The CDR3 has 15 amino acids. The germline CDR1 and CDR2 sequences are DFQATT and SNEGSKA (reference sequence). V dropped 6 bases and J dropped 3 bases, with 18 bases sitting between them.

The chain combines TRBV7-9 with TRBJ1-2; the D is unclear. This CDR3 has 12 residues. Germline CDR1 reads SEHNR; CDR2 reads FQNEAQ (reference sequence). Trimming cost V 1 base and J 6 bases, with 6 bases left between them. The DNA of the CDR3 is TGTGCCAGCAGCTTAGGCAGGCATGGCTACACCTTC. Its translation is CASSLGRHGYTF.

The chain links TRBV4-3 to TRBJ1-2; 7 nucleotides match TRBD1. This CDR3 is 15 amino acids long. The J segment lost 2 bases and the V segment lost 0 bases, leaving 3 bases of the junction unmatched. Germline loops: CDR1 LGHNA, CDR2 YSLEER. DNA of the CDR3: TGCGCCAGCAGCCAAGAGGGACAGAAAAACTATGGCTACACCTTC. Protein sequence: CASSQEGQKNYGYTF.